The present entry profiles one T cell receptor beta chain with its context. Its antigen is unknown. Time point noted: week 35, safety follow-up. Each vaccine dose was 300 ug of mutant IDH1 20-mer peptide, with topical imiquimod. Patients carried new grade 3 or 4 IDH1-mutant astrocytomas lacking nuclear ATRX. These data are taken from a study of a mutant IDH1 vaccine in newly diagnosed glioma. On the study more broadly: Patients received vaccination from 4-6 weeks after radiotherapy alone, or with temozolomide cycles. Before enrollment, the patients had been treated with radiotherapy alone, temozolomide alone, or both together. Most of them had received both.

V lost 4 bases and J lost 4, with 16 bases in between. The CDR3 has 15 residues. Germline values: CDR1 LNHNV, CDR2 YYDKDF (reference sequence). Here immunoSEQ multiplex PCR was the method, and the copy in TCRdb shows in-frame clones only, minus some. The data show 43,000 or so clones, 80% to 95% seen once. This chain uses TRBV15 with TRBJ1-2; no clear D gene. The sequence was obtained from a middle-aged man with glioma. The sample was PBMCs, taken from a glioma patient whose treatment included an IDH1 peptide vaccine. DNA of the CDR3: TGTGCCACCAGCAAGCTTGAGAGGAGTTCCTATGGCTACACCTTC. Its protein product is CATSKLERSSYGYTF.